The next 14 T cell receptor beta chains were all read from a single sample in a study of blood T cell repertoires in COVID-19. Libraries were prepared by immunoSEQ multiplex PCR; TCRdb keeps only in-frame clonotypes and omits some of them. The data show over 250,000 clones, approximately 86% seen once. Sequencing was done on a sample of peripheral blood. The receptors stem from a woman in her sixties or seventies with COVID-19, enrolled during active disease.

The chain links TRBV18 to TRBJ1-1; TRBD1 is a possible D gene (6 bases). The CDR3 totals 15 residues. The germline gives CDR1 KGHSH, CDR2 LQKENI. Trimming pared 3 bases from V and 1 base from J, leaving 12 bases between. The CDR3 here is CASSPYQGTNTEAFF. The CDR3 region has the DNA TGTGCCAGCTCACCCTACCAGGGGACGAACACTGAAGCTTTCTTT. Combining the CDR3 with reference TRBV18 and TRBJ1-1 gives the whole variable domain NAGVMQNPRHLVRRRGQEARLRCSPMKGHSHVYWYRQLPEEGLKFMVYLQKENIIDESGMPKERFSAEFPKEGPSILRIQQVVRGDSAAYFCASSPYQGTNTEAFFGQGTRLTVV.

The rearrangement joins TRBV12-5 to TRBJ1-1; D is unclear. CDR3 length equals 14 residues. Trimming left V 2 bases short and J 3 bases short, with 10 bases between. Looked up from germline, CDR1 is LGHNT and CDR2 is FRNRAP. In DNA, the CDR3 is TGTGCTAGTGGTTTGTGGCCGATCGACACTGAAGCTTTCTTT. This encodes CASGLWPIDTEAFF. Using reference TRBV12-5 and TRBJ1-1 for the parts outside the CDR3, the full variable domain is DARVTQTPRHKVTEMGQEVTMRCQPILGHNTVFWYRQTMMQGLELLAYFRNRAPLDDSGMPKDRFSAEMPDATLATLKIQPSEPRDSAVYFCASGLWPIDTEAFFGQGTRLTVV.

The J gene is TRBJ1-1, the V gene TRBV10-3; a weak D match, TRBD1 (6 bases). Germline V CDR1 and CDR2: ENHRY, SYGVKD. V was shortened by 2 bases and J by 11 bases, with 12 bases between the two germline ends. The CDR3 consists of 12 residues. The CDR3 region has the DNA TGTGCCATCAGTGAGACGACAGGTGATGCTTTCTTT. Its protein product is CAISETTGDAFF.

This clone came up a few times. The gene calls are TRBV5-1 and TRBJ1-5, with 8 bases aligning to TRBD1. The CDR3 is made up of 17 amino acids. The V and J ends lost 3 bases and 2 bases, in that order; junction bases with no gene match: 10. The germline gives CDR1 SGHRS, CDR2 YFSETQ. In nucleotides, the CDR3 is TGCGCCAGCAGCTCAGGGGTTGGACAGGGCGGCAATCAGCCCCAGCATTTT. This gives the protein CASSSGVGQGGNQPQHF.

This chain joins TRBV19 and TRBJ2-3; 9 bases fit TRBD2. Per germline, CDR1 LNHDA and CDR2 SQIVND (reference sequence). CDR3 length: 15 residues. J gave up 2 bases and V 5 bases, and 5 bases lay outside the gene matches. CDR3 sequence reads: CASSFSGGYTDTQYF. The CDR3 DNA sequence: TGTGCCAGTAGTTTCAGCGGGGGGTACACAGATACGCAGTATTTT. The variable domain in full, completed from reference TRBV19 and TRBJ2-3, reads DGGITQSPKYLFRKEGQNVTLSCEQNLNHDAMYWYRQDPGQGLRLIYYSQIVNDFQKGDIAEGYSVSREKKESFPLTVTSAQKNPTAFYLCASSFSGGYTDTQYFGPGTRLTVL.

For the CDR3, the DNA is TGTGCTAGTGGTTTGGTACGCGGCACCACCTCTGGGGCCAACGTCCTGACTTTC. Its protein product is CASGLVRGTTSGANVLTF. The genes are TRBV12-5 and TRBJ2-6; D is ambiguous. Germline CDR1 and CDR2: LGHNT and FRNRAP. The CDR3 has 18 residues. V lost 0 bases and J 0 bases, leaving 12 bases between the germline ends.

The chain has TRBV2 and TRBJ1-2; the match to TRBD1 covers 9 bases. CDR1 and CDR2 (germline): SNHLY, FYNNEI. With 1 base clipped from V and 2 bases from J, the junction kept 5 bases outside the gene matches. The CDR3 has 16 amino acids. The DNA of the CDR3 is TGTGCCAGCAGTGAAGTCACAGGGGGCCCAAACTATGGCTACACCTTC. It encodes CASSEVTGGPNYGYTF. The complete variable domain, with remaining parts taken from reference TRBV2 and TRBJ1-2, reads EPEVTQTPSHQVTQMGQEVILRCVPISNHLYFYWYRQILGQKVEFLVSFYNNEISEKSEIFDDQFSVERPDGSNFTLKIRSTKLEDSAMYFCASSEVTGGPNYGYTFGSGTRLTVV.

To note about this clone: Other DNA sequences in the sample encode the same CDR3. V usage is TRBV6-1 and J usage is TRBJ2-3; TRBD2 matches at 9 bases. CDR3 length: 15 residues. Germline-derived CDR1 and CDR2 are MNHNS and SASEGT. The ends lost 2 bases at V and 3 bases at J; junction bases unmatched: 3. Written as DNA, the CDR3 is TGTGCCAGCAGTGAAAGGCGGGGGGGGACAGATACGCAGTATTTT. Amino acids: CASSERRGGTDTQYF.

This CDR3 is CASSLEGTGGPLMNTEAFF. CDR3 sequence (DNA): TGTGCCAGCAGCTTAGAGGGGACCGGGGGGCCTCTAATGAACACTGAAGCTTTCTTT. The chain combines TRBV7-2 with TRBJ1-1; D is possibly TRBD1 (6 bases). The CDR3 has 19 residues. The ends were cut back, 1 base at V and 0 bases at J, with 21 bases in the middle. Germline V lookup: CDR1 SGHTA, CDR2 FQGNSA.

Notes on this clone: The identical CDR3 is also encoded by other nucleotide sequences in the sample. The V call is TRBV24-1, the J call TRBJ2-5, with 8 bases fitting TRBD1. V lost 4 bases, J lost 4 bases, and 7 bases stayed unmatched. The CDR3 covers 15 residues. Germline assignment: CDR1 KGHDR and CDR2 SFDVKD. The CDR3 loop is CATSDPGQGGETQYF. DNA of the CDR3: TGTGCCACCAGTGACCCCGGACAGGGTGGAGAGACCCAGTACTTC.

This chain connects TRBV3-1 (or the pseudogene TRBV3-2) to TRBJ2-3; 9 bases align to TRBD2. The CDR3 extends over 17 amino acids. V lost 4 bases to trimming and J lost 5 bases; unmatched junction nucleotides: 13. Germline CDR1 reads LGHDT; CDR2 reads YNNKEL (reference sequence). The DNA for the CDR3 is TGTGCCAGCAGCCCTTTGCGCGGGGGGGCCGAGAAAGATACGCAGTATTTT. It is translated as CASSPLRGGAEKDTQYF.

This chain connects TRBV7-9 to TRBJ2-3; the D gene is possibly TRBD2 (6 bases). The CDR3 is made up of 17 amino acids. Germline CDR1 is SEHNR and CDR2 is FQNEAQ (reference sequence). Trimming removed 1 base from V and 2 bases from J, with 16 bases in between. CDR3 coding DNA: TGTGCCAGCAGCTTAGATGCTAGCGCAACACTCACAGATACGCAGTATTTT. Residues: CASSLDASATLTDTQYF. Full variable domain (outside the CDR3, taken from reference TRBV7-9 and TRBJ2-3): DTGVSQNPRHKITKRGQNVTFRCDPISEHNRLYWYRQTLGQGPEFLTYFQNEAQLEKSRLLSDRFSAERPKGSFSTLEIQRTEQGDSAMYLCASSLDASATLTDTQYFGPGTRLTVL.

The V and J genes are TRBV21-1 and TRBJ1-6; TRBD1, the D gene given by the table, was not confirmed from the DNA. TRBV21-1 is designated a pseudogene. The CDR3 has 16 amino acids. Here the CDR3 reads CASSSPGQGRRSPLHF. The CDR3 DNA reads TGTGCCAGCAGCTCGCCGGGACAGGGACGGCGGTCACCCCTCCACTTT.

V and J are TRBV3-1 (or the pseudogene TRBV3-2) and TRBJ2-5; D unresolved. CDR3 length: 14 residues. From germline, CDR1 is LGHDT and CDR2 YNNKEL (reference sequence). The germline V and J ends were trimmed by 0 bases and 7 bases, with 12 bases remaining between them. CDR3 residues: CASSQDPPPGTQYF. The CDR3 DNA reads as TGTGCCAGCAGCCAAGATCCCCCCCCGGGGACCCAGTACTTC.